Listed here is a single T cell receptor beta chain. These data come from a study of blood T cell repertoires in COVID-19. V gave up 7 bases and J gave up 9 bases; unmatched junction bases: 11. Germline V gives CDR1 SNHLY, CDR2 FYNNEI. This CDR3 comprises 15 residues. In the original processing: The assay estimated nucleated cells by amplifying reference gene primers. This table comes from immunoSEQ multiplex PCR, and its TCRdb copy is limited to in-frame clones, with some not included. The V and J calls and the clone size are those of that table, but D and trimming were determined from the DNA. The table lists around 59,000 clones, 80% of them singletons.

The TCR comes from a man aged 55 to 70 with acute or convalescent COVID-19. Material: peripheral blood. The chain is built from TRBV2 and TRBJ1-6, with 8 bases that match TRBD1. The CDR3 region has the DNA TGTGCCAGCACTACTCAGACAGGGGTCACTTCACCCCTCCACTTT. This codes for CASTTQTGVTSPLHF.